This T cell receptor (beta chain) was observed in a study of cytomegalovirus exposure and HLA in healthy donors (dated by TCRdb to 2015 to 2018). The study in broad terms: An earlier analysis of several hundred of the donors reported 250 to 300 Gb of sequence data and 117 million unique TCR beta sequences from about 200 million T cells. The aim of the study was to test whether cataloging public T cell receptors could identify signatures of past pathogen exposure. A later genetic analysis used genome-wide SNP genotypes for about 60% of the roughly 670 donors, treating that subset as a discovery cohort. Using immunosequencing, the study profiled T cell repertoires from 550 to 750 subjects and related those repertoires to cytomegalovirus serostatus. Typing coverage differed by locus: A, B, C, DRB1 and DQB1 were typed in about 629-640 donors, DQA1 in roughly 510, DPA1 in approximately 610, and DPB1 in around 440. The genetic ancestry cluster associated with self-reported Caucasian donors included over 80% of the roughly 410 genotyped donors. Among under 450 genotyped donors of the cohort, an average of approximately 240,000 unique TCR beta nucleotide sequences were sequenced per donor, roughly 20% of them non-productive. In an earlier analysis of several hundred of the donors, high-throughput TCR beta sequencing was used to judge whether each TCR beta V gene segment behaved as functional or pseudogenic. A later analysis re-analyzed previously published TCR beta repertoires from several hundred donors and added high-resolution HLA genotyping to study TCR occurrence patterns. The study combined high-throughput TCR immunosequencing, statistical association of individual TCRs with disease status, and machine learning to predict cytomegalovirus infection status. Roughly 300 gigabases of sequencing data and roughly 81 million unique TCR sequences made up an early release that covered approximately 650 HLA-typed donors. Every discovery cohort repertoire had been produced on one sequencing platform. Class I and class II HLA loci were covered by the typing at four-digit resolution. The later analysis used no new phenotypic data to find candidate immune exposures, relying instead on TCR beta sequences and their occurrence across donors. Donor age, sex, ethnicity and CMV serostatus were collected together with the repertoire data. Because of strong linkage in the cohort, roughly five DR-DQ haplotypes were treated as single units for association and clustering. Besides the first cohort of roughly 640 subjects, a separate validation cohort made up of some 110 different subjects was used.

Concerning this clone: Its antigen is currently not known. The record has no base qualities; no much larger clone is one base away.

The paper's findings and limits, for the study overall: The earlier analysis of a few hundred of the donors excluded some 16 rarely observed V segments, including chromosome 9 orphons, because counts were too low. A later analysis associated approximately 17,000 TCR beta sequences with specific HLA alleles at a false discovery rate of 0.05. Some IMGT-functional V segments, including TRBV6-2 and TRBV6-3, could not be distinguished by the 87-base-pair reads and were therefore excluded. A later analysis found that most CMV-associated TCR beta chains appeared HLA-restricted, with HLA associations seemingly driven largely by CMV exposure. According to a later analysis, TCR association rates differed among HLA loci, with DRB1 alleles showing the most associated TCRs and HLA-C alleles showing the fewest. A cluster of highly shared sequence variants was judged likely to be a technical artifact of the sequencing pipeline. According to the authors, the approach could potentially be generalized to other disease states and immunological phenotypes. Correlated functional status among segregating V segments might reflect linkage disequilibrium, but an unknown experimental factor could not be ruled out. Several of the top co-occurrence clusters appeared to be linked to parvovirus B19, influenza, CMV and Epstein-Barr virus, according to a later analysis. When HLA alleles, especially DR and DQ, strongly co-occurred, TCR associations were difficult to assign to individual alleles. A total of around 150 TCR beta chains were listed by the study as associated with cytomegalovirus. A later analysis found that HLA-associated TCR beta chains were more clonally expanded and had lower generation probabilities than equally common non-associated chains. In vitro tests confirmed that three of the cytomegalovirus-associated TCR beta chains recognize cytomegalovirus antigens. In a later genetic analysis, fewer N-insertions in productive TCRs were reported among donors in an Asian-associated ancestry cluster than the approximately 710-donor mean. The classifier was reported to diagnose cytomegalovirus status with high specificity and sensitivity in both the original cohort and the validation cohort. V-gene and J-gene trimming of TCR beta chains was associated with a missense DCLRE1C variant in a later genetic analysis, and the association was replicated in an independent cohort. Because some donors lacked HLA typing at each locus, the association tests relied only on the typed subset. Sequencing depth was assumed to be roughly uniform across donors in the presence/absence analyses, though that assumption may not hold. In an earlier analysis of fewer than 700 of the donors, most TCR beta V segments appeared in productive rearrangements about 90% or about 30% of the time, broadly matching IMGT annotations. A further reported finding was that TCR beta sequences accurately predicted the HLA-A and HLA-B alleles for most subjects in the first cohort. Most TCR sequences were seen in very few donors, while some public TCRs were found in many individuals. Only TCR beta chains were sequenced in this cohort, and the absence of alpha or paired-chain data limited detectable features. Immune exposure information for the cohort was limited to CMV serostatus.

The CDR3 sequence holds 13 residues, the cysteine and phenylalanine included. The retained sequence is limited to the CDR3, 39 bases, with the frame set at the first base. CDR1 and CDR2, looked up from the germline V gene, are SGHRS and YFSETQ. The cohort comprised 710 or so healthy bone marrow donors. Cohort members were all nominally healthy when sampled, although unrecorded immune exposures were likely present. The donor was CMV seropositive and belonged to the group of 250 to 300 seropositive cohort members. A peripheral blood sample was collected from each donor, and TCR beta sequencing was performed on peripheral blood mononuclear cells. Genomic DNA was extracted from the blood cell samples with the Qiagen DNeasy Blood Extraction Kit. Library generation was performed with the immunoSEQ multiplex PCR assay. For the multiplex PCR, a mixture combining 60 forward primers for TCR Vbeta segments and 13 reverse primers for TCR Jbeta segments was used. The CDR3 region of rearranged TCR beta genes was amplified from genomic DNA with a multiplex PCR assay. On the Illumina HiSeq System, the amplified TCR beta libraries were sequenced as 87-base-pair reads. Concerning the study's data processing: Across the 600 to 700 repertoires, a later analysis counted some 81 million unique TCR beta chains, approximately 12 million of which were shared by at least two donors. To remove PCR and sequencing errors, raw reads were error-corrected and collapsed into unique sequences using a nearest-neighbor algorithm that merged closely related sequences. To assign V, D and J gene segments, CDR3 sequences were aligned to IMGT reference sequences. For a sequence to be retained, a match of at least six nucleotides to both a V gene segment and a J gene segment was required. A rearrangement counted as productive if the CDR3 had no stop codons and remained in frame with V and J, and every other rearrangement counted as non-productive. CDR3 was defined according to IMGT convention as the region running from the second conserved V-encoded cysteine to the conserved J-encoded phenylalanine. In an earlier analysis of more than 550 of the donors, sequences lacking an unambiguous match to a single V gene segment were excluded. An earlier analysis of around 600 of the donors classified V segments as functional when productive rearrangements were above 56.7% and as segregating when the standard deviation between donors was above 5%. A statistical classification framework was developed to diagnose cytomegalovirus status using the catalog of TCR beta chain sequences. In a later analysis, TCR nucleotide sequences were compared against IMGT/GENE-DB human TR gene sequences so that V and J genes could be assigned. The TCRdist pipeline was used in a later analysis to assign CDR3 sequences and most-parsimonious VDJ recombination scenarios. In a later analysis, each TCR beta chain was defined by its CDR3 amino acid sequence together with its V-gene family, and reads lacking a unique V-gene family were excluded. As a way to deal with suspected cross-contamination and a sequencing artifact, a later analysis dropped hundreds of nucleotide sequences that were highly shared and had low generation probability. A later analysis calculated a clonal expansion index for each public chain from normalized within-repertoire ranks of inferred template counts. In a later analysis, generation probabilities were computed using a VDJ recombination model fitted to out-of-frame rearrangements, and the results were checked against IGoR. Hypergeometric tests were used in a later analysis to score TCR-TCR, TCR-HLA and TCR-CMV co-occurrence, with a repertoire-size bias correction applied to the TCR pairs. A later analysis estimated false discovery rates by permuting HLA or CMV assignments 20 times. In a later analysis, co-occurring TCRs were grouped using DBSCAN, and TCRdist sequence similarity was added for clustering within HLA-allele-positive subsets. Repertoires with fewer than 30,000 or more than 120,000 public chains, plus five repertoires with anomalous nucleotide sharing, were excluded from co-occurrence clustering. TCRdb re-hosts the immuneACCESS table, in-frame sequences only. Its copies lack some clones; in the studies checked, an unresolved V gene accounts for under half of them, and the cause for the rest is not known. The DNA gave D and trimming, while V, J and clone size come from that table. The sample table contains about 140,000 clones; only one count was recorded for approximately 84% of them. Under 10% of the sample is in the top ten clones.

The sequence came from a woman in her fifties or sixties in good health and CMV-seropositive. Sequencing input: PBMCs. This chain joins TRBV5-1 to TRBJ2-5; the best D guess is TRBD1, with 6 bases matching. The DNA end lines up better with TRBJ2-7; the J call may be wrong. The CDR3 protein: CASSYRANDEQYF. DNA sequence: TGCGCCAGCAGCTACAGGGCTAACGACGAGCAGTACTTC.